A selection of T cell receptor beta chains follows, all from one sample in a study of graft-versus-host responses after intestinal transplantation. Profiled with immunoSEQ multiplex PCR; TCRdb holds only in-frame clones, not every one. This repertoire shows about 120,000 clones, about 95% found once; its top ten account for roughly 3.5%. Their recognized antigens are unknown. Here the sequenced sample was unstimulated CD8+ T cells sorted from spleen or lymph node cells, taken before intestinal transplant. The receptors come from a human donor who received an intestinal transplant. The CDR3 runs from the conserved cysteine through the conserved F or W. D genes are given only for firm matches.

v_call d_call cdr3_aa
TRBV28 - CASSLRVGTNEKLFF
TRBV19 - CASSPRLETLTQETQYF
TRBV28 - CASNNGLGISPLHF
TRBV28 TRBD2 CATLRIAGAAFKSYEQYF
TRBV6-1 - CASSEATVSYEQYF
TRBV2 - CASSVWAEGPTDTQYF
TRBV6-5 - CASSYGRDTEAFF
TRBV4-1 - CASSPQYRQGDTGELFF
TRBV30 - CAWSVLVGGSTDTQYF
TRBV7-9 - CASSLVAGSGANVLTF
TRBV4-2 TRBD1 CASSHGTGGWYEQYF
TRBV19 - CGVGANTGELFF
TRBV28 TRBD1 CASSRRPGQGYGYTF
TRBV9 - CASSVRGADSYEQYF
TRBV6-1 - CASNPAGQPQHF
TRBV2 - CASSVATAGANVLTF
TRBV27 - CASSPLLASDEQYF